A single sample gave rise to the 30 T cell receptor beta chains below, sequenced in a study of Graves' ophthalmopathy and Graves' hyperthyroidism. Amplified material comprised TCR beta CDR3 regions derived from RNA transcripts. After a first-round RT-PCR with HTBI primers, a second-round multiplex PCR was run. Using its own MiXCR run on the multiplex PCR reads, TCRdb lists one record per CDR3 protein. The sample holds about 700,000 distinct CDR3 sequences, 35% to 50% seen once. Material for sequencing was peripheral blood. The origin of the receptors is an adult man with Graves' ophthalmopathy.

There are a few counts of this clonotype. The rearrangement uses TRBV5-4 and TRBJ2-5; 7 bases are a match to TRBD2. Unmatched junction bases numbered 12, after V lost 4 bases and J lost 6 bases. Germline CDR1 reads SGHNT; CDR2 reads YYREEE (reference sequence). This CDR3 spans 15 amino acids. In nucleotides, the CDR3 is TGTGCCAGCAGCCAGGGAGGGAGTGGTTTGAAGACCCAGTACTTC. Translated, it gives CASSQGGSGLKTQYF.

A note on this clonotype: The CDR3 does not close with the conserved phenylalanine or tryptophan, likely indicating a read error. The rearrangement links TRBV7-2 to TRBJ1-6; no clear D. Germline V gives CDR1 SGHTA, CDR2 FQGNSA. The CDR3 runs 14 residues. V lost 2 bases and J lost 6, with 8 bases in between. CDR3 nucleotide sequence: TGTGCCAGCAGCTTAATCGGGTTTAATTCACCCCTCCACCTT. Protein product: CASSLIGFNSPLHL.

Many counts were recorded for this clonotype. The CDR3 region has the DNA TGTGCCAGCAGCTACAGTAATGCCTATAATTCACCCCTCCACTTT. Its translation: CASSYSNAYNSPLHF. This chain connects TRBV7-8 to TRBJ1-6, with D unclear. This CDR3 spans 15 amino acids. V was pared by 4 bases and J by 2 bases, with 9 bases between. In germline, CDR1 is SGHVS, CDR2 FQNEAQ.

In this sample, this clonotype turned up many times. The rearrangement links TRBV29-1 to TRBJ2-7; TRBD1 matches 9 bases. Trimming removed 5 bases from V and 4 bases from J; junction bases left unmatched: 6. CDR1 is SQVTM and CDR2 is ANQGSEA in the germline V gene. The CDR3 totals 13 residues. Here the CDR3 DNA reads TGCAGCGTTAGGAGGACAGGGGATTACGAGCAGTACTTC. It codes for CSVRRTGDYEQYF.

About this clonotype: The CDR3 does not end in the conserved phenylalanine or tryptophan, so this is likely a read error. CDR3 bases: TGTGCCAGCAGCCGATCTGAGCGGGGGCCGAGGGGGACCCAGTACGTC. This translates into CASSRSERGPRGTQYV. The chain employs TRBV12-3 or TRBV12-4 and TRBJ2-5; TRBD2 aligns across 8 bases. V lost 6 bases to trimming and J lost 7 bases; unmatched junction nucleotides: 16. CDR3 length equals 16 residues.

As for this clonotype: Mismatch with germline at one junction end may stem from a read error. The gene calls are TRBV7-9 and TRBJ2-7; 7 bases line up with TRBD2. The length of the CDR3 is 15 residues. Germline lookup yields CDR1 SEHNR and CDR2 FQNEAQ (reference sequence). The CDR3 DNA sequence: TGTGCCACCAGCAGCCCCGCGGGGAGGGAAGGAGAGCAGTACTTC. It encodes CATSSPAGREGEQYF.

This chain joins TRBV11-2 and TRBJ2-5, with 15 bases fitting TRBD2. V was pared by 5 bases and J by 4 bases, with 14 bases of the junction left unmatched. The V gene's germline CDR1 is SGHAT and CDR2 FQNNGV. The CDR3 has 19 amino acids. The CDR3 sequence: CASSAVKGTSGGMVETQYF. The CDR3, as DNA: TGTGCCAGCAGCGCCGTTAAAGGGACTAGCGGGGGGATGGTAGAGACCCAGTACTTC.

This clonotype was detected a few times. The gene calls are TRBV4-2 and TRBJ1-3; unclear D gene. CDR1 LGHNA and CDR2 YNFKEQ come from the germline V gene. CDR3 length equals 15 residues. The germline V and J ends were trimmed by 1 base and 2 bases, with 9 bases remaining between them. The CDR3 DNA reads TGTGCCAGCAGCCAAGTATCGTCCGCTGGAAACACCATATATTTT. Residues: CASSQVSSAGNTIYF.

The genes are TRBV7-2 and TRBJ2-1, with D maybe TRBD1 (5 bases). Trimming took off 2 bases at V and 10 bases at J, with 15 bases between the two ends. Germline V gene data show CDR1 as SGHTA and CDR2 as FQGNSA. This CDR3 region has 14 residues. DNA of the CDR3: TGTGCCAGCAGCTTACTGCAGGGTACGTACGAGCAGTTCTTC. Its translation: CASSLLQGTYEQFF.

In its sample, this clonotype was seen many times. CDR3 coding DNA: TGTGCCAGCAGTTCCGGGACATCCCCCCACCCGGCTTTCTTT. It specifies CASSSGTSPHPAFF. This chain connects TRBV7-2 to TRBJ1-1; TRBD1 might be the D (6 bases). Germline values: CDR1 SGHTA, CDR2 FQGNSA. V lost 6 bases and J lost 11, with 22 bases in between. The CDR3 totals 14 residues.

With respect to this clonotype: It may be a read error: a sequence one base away is much more abundant. The chain has TRBV7-9 and TRBJ2-7; 7 bases are a match to TRBD1. With 5 bases clipped from V and 7 bases from J, the junction kept 11 bases outside the gene matches. This CDR3 spans 14 amino acids. Per germline, CDR1 SEHNR and CDR2 FQNEAQ (reference sequence). This CDR3 is CASSALRGLGEQYF. CDR3 coding DNA: TGTGCCAGCAGCGCTCTTAGGGGGCTTGGGGAGCAGTACTTC.

The sample holds many counts of this clonotype. The chain is built from TRBV10-3 and TRBJ1-1; 7 positions agree with TRBD1. V shed 6 bases, J shed 0 bases, and the junction held 7 bases outside the gene matches. CDR3 length: 15 amino acids. Germline CDR1 reads ENHRY; CDR2 reads SYGVKD. CDR3 amino acids: CAIRAGGYMNTEAFF. CDR3 nucleotide sequence: TGTGCCATCAGGGCAGGGGGATACATGAACACTGAAGCTTTCTTT.

This clonotype was counted many times. The chain couples TRBV20-1 to TRBJ2-7; 8 nucleotides agree with TRBD2. CDR1 and CDR2 (germline): DFQATT, SNEGSKA (reference sequence). This CDR3 has 13 residues. V shed 6 bases, J shed 2 bases, and the junction held 6 bases outside the gene matches. In DNA, the CDR3 is TGCAGTGCAACGAGCGGGAGCACCTACGAGCAGTACTTC. The encoded protein is CSATSGSTYEQYF.

As for this clonotype: Compared with germline, one end of the junction differs, possibly owing to a read error. The chain uses TRBV5-5 and TRBJ1-3; TRBD1 matches 10 bases. CDR3 length: 15 residues. Germline loops: CDR1 SGHKS, CDR2 YYEKEE (reference sequence). Here the CDR3 DNA reads TGCGCCAGCAGCCGGGACAGGGGAACTGGAAACACCATATATTTT. Translated: CASSRDRGTGNTIYF.

In its sample, this clonotype was seen a few times. The chain links TRBV6-5 to TRBJ1-1; 7 nucleotides match TRBD1. V was pared by 6 bases and J by 5 bases, with 6 bases of the junction left unmatched. The CDR3 runs 13 residues. Germline CDR1 is MNHEY and CDR2 is SVGAGI. The CDR3 sequence: CASRQGSGTEAFF. CDR3 coding DNA: TGTGCCAGCAGACAGGGGAGTGGAACTGAAGCTTTCTTT.

This clonotype was seen at least ten times. The V gene is TRBV19, the J gene TRBJ1-2; TRBD1 agrees at 10 bases. Germline assignment: CDR1 LNHDA and CDR2 SQIVND (reference sequence). With 6 bases clipped from V and 8 bases from J, the junction kept 9 bases outside the gene matches. The length of the CDR3 is 14 residues. CDR3 amino acids: CASRPRDRGPGYTF. CDR3 nucleotides: TGTGCCAGTAGGCCCCGGGACAGGGGCCCCGGCTACACCTTC. The whole variable domain, remainder taken from reference TRBV19 and TRBJ1-2, is DGGITQSPKYLFRKEGQNVTLSCEQNLNHDAMYWYRQDPGQGLRLIYYSQIVNDFQKGDIAEGYSVSREKKESFPLTVTSAQKNPTAFYLCASRPRDRGPGYTFGSGTRLTVV.

The chain employs TRBV20-1 and TRBJ1-3; D is unclear. Looked up from germline, CDR1 is DFQATT and CDR2 is SNEGSKA (reference sequence). The CDR3 is 11 residues long. V dropped 3 bases and J dropped 9 bases, with 9 bases sitting between them. DNA for the CDR3: TGCAGTGCTAGTTGGGGTGGCACCATATATTTT. It is translated as CSASWGGTIYF.

This clonotype was recorded at least ten times. CDR3 sequence reads: CASSQADTEAFF. The CDR3 DNA is TGTGCCAGCAGCCAAGCTGACACTGAAGCTTTCTTT. This chain joins TRBV3-1 and TRBJ1-1; no clear D. This CDR3 contains 12 residues. Germline V gene data show CDR1 as LGHDT and CDR2 as YNNKEL (reference sequence). Between the trimmed V and J ends, which lost 1 base and 3 bases, there was a span of 3 bases.

This clonotype appeared many times. The CDR3 region is CSVGDRGNQPQHF. The CDR3 bases are TGCAGCGTTGGGGACAGGGGCAATCAGCCCCAGCATTTT. The J gene is TRBJ1-5, the V gene TRBV29-1; 9 nucleotides agree with TRBD1. Germline-derived CDR1 and CDR2 are SQVTM and ANQGSEA. CDR3 length: 13 amino acids. The J segment lost 2 bases and the V segment lost 4 bases, leaving 0 bases of the junction unmatched.

Comment on this clonotype: A much more abundant neighbour one base away suggests this may be a read error. This chain links TRBV19 with TRBJ1-4; D is unresolved. This CDR3 is 12 amino acids long. CDR1 and CDR2 (germline): LNHDA, SQIVND (reference sequence). The CDR3 DNA reads as TGTGCCAGTGAGACTCACAATGGAAAACTGTTTTTT. It yields the protein CASETHNGKLFF. Supplemented by reference TRBV19 and TRBJ1-4, the full variable domain reads DGGITQSPKYLFRKEGQNVTLSCEQNLNHDAMYWYRQDPGQGLRLIYYSQIVNDFQKGDIAEGYSVSREKKESFPLTVTSAQKNPTAFYLCASETHNGKLFFGSGTQLSVL.

This clonotype has just a few counts. The CDR3 spells CASSSQGRQFF. In DNA form, the CDR3 reads TGTGCCAGCAGCTCACAGGGGAGACAGTTCTTC. This chain connects TRBV7-8 to TRBJ2-5; 7 bases match TRBD1. The DNA end lines up better with TRBJ2-1; the J call may be wrong. CDR3 length equals 11 residues. Germline V gene sequence: CDR1 SGHVS, CDR2 FQNEAQ.

With respect to this clonotype: A much larger clone lies one base from this, so it may be a read error. Since the CDR3 does not end with the conserved phenylalanine or tryptophan, this likely comes from a read error. The chain is built from TRBV5-1 and TRBJ2-5; D is perhaps TRBD1 (6 bases). The CDR3 has 15 amino acids. The germline CDR1 and CDR2 sequences are SGHRS and YFSETQ. V was trimmed by 0 bases and J by 2 bases, leaving 11 bases between them. This CDR3 reads CASSLAGTQQETQYV. CDR3 bases: TGCGCCAGCAGCTTGGCCGGGACACAGCAAGAGACCCAGTACGTC.

This clonotype was counted a few times. The chain links TRBV5-8 to TRBJ2-1, with 11 bases aligning to TRBD2. The ends lost 1 base at V and 9 bases at J; junction bases unmatched: 3. This CDR3 comprises 14 residues. Per the germline V gene, CDR1 is SGHTS and CDR2 is YDEGEE. DNA for the CDR3: TGTGCCAGCAGCTTGTTAGCGGGAGGGCTTGAGCAGTTCTTC. Its translation: CASSLLAGGLEQFF. Full variable domain (missing parts from reference TRBV5-8 and TRBJ2-1): EAGVTQSPTHLIKTRGQQATLRCSPISGHTSVYWYQQALGLGLQFLLWYDEGEERNRGNFPPRFSGRQFPNYSSELNVNALELEDSALYLCASSLLAGGLEQFFGPGTRLTVL.

Worth noting for this clonotype: An end of the junction does not agree with germline; a read error may underlie this. The chain employs TRBV25-1 and TRBJ1-6; 10 bases agree with TRBD1. Germline V lookup: CDR1 MGHDK, CDR2 SYGVNS. The CDR3 runs to 18 residues. The CDR3 DNA follows: TGCGCCAGCAGGCAAGATCTGGACAGGGGGAGGTATAATTCACCCCTCCACTTT. Protein: CASRQDLDRGRYNSPLHF. The whole variable domain, remainder taken from reference TRBV25-1 and TRBJ1-6, is EADIYQTPRYLVIGTGKKITLECSQTMGHDKMYWYQQDPGMELHLIHYSYGVNSTEKGDLSSESTVSRIRTEHFPLTLESARPSHTSQYLCASRQDLDRGRYNSPLHFGNGTRLTVT.

The CDR3 bases are TGTGCCAGCAGCTTGGGTGGGGGGCGAGATAGAGAGACCCAGTACTTC. Protein sequence: CASSLGGGRDRETQYF. The chain employs TRBV5-4 and TRBJ2-5; possibly TRBD1 or TRBD2 for D (6 bases each). Trimming took off 0 bases at V and 4 bases at J, with 16 bases between the two ends. Germline lookup yields CDR1 SGHNT and CDR2 YYREEE (reference sequence). This CDR3 has 16 residues.

J is TRBJ1-6 and V is TRBV29-1; 7 positions match TRBD1. Germline assignment: CDR1 SQVTM and CDR2 ANQGSEA. V dropped 8 bases and J dropped 9; count of bases not matched to a gene: 10. This CDR3 region has 13 residues. The CDR3 protein is CSLAHRGGSPLHF. CDR3 nucleotide sequence: TGCAGCTTAGCGCACAGGGGAGGTTCACCCCTCCACTTT.

This clonotype has only a few counts. The gene calls are TRBV20-1 and TRBJ2-2; D gene ambiguous. The germline CDR1 and CDR2 sequences are DFQATT and SNEGSKA (reference sequence). V lost 5 bases, J lost 2 bases, and 12 bases lay in between. The CDR3 spans 14 residues. This CDR3 reads CSALDQLNTGELFF. DNA of the CDR3: TGCAGTGCTCTGGACCAATTAAACACCGGGGAGCTGTTTTTT.

The chain recombines TRBV7-2 with TRBJ2-5; 10 bases line up with TRBD1. V was clipped by 7 bases and J by 5 bases; unmatched bases: 10. Germline V CDR1 and CDR2: SGHTA, FQGNSA. The CDR3 spans 15 residues. CDR3 coding DNA: TGTGCCAGCAACCAGGAGACAGGGGGCCGGGAGACCCAGTACTTC. Its protein product is CASNQETGGRETQYF.

The chain combines TRBV2 with TRBJ2-7; TRBD2 is a possible D gene (6 bases). Germline CDR1 reads SNHLY; CDR2 reads FYNNEI. V was trimmed by 6 bases and J by 2 bases, leaving 14 bases between them. The CDR3 length is 14 residues. In DNA, the CDR3 is TGTGCCAGCAGCCCTCTAGCGCACCCCTACGAGCAGTACTTC. Protein: CASSPLAHPYEQYF.

This clonotype was found many times. This chain uses TRBV29-1 with TRBJ2-7; D possibly corresponds to TRBD2 (5 bases). The CDR3 is made up of 12 amino acids. CDR1 is SQVTM and CDR2 is ANQGSEA in the germline V gene. V lost 6 bases and J 3 bases, leaving 12 bases between the germline ends. The CDR3 DNA sequence: TGCAGCGTAAGGACTCCTTTCTACGAGCAGTACTTC. Encoded protein: CSVRTPFYEQYF.